This TCR beta chain was profiled in a study of T cell responses to AZD1222 COVID-19 vaccine. Study-level points and caveats: Nearly half of unique spike-specific TCRs reportedly avoided B.1.351 and B.1.1.7 mutated regions.

Concerning this clone itself: Its specificity is not known.

Profiled with immunoSEQ multiplex PCR; TCRdb holds only in-frame clones, not every one. Of around 110,000 clones in the sample, approximately 85% were seen once. This sequence was found in an adult in good health. Sequencing was performed on peripheral blood, taken on day 0 of MenACWY control vaccination.

CDR3 DNA: TGCGCCAGCAGCCAACACGTAAGACCTGGGGGTGAAAAACTGTTTTTT. It codes for CASSQHVRPGGEKLFF. This rearrangement joins TRBV4-1 to TRBJ1-4; TRBD1 is a possible D gene (5 bases). V was cut by 2 bases and J by 7 bases, with 17 bases left in between. CDR1 is MGHRA, CDR2 YSYEKL, per germline. The CDR3 spans 16 residues.